This T cell receptor beta chain was captured by sequencing in a study of human CD8 memory T cell subsets. Study conclusions and caveats: Stem-like memory and precursor exhausted T cells, unlike effector memory cells, were similarly highly diverse. The study sequenced T cell receptor beta chains and no other chains. Estimated Chao1 values suggested that diversity was greater among stem-like memory T cells than among precursor exhausted T cells.

This clonotype is called medium-sized based on its frequency. Antigen unknown. The length of the CDR3 is 16 residues. The V gene's germline CDR1 is SNHLY and CDR2 FYNNEI. For every subset, the RNA was derived from duplicate vials of fewer than 170,000 sorted CD8+ T cells. Sequencing libraries of TCR beta were made by UMI-labeled 5' RACE. TCRdb re-called the 5' RACE reads; every CDR3 protein appears as one record, without DNA. The sample totals about 6,700 distinct CDR3 sequences. The sequenced material came from CD8+ T cells from PBMCs. This chain uses TRBV2 with TRBJ1-1; lacking DNA, the TRBD1 call made by TCRdb goes unchecked. This TCR was recovered from a human donor in good health. CDR3 sequence reads: CASTGGTGGEDTEAFF.